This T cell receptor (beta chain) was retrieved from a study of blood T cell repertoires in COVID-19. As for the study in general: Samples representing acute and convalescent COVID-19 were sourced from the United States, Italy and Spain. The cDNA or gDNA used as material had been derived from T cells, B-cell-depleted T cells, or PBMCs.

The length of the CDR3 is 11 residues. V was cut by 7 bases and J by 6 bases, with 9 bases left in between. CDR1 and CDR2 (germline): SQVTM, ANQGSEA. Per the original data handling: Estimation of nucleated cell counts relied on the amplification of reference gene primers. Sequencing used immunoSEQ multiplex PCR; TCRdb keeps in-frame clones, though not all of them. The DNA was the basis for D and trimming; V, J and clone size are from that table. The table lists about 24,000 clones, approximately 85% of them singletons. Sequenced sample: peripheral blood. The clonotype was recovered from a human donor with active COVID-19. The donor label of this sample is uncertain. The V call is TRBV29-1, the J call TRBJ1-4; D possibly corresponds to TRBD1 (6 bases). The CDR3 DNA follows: TGCAGCGGGACAGTGTATGAAAAACTGTTTTTT. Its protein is CSGTVYEKLFF.